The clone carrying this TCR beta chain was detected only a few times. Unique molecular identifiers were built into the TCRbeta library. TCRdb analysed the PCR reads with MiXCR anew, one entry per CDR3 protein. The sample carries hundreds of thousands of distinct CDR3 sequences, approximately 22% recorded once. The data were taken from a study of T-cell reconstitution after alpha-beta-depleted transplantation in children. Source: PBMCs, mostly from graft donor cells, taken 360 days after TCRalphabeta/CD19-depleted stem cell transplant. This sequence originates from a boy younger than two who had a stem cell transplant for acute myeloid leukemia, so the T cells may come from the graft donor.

CDR3 in DNA: TGTGCCAGCAGTTACCAGGACGGGTACACTGAAGCTTTCTTT. Amino acids: CASSYQDGYTEAFF. The chain combines TRBV6-5 with TRBJ1-1; D gene uncertain. V lost 2 bases and J 3 bases, leaving 10 bases between the germline ends. The CDR3 length is 14 residues. Germline assignment: CDR1 MNHEY and CDR2 SVGAGI.